This T cell receptor beta chain appears in the sequencing data of a study of T cells in Graves' hyperthyroidism and ophthalmopathy. As regards this clonotype: Its antigen is currently unknown.

Trimming cost V 2 bases and J 3 bases; bases outside gene matches: 4. In germline, CDR1 is MDHEN, CDR2 SYDVKM. The CDR3 contains 15 residues. TCR beta CDR3 sequences were amplified from RNA transcripts. An initial round of RT-PCR targeting the TCR CDR3 relied on the HTBI primer set. TCRdb ran MiXCR on the multiplex PCR reads and lists one entry per CDR3 protein. The sample has roughly 400,000 distinct CDR3 sequences; around 14% are singletons. Reasons for excluding patients were uncontrolled infection, other autoimmune disease, pregnancy or lactation. The study collected blood at first hyperthyroidism diagnosis, before any ophthalmopathy symptoms arose. Points from the study as a whole: Ophthalmopathy cases were set apart from stable hyperthyroidism by a 13 V-J model.

The clonotype originates from a woman under 30 with Graves' hyperthyroidism that later progressed to Graves' ophthalmopathy. V usage is TRBV28 and J usage is TRBJ2-7, with 10 bases aligning to TRBD2. Sequences were obtained from blood. The CDR3 DNA sequence: TGTGCCAGCAGTTTAGTACTAGCGGGAATCTACGAGCAGTACTTC. This codes for CASSLVLAGIYEQYF. The whole variable domain, remainder taken from reference TRBV28 and TRBJ2-7, is DVKVTQSSRYLVKRTGEKVFLECVQDMDHENMFWYRQDPGLGLRLIYFSYDVKMKEKGDIPEGYSVSREKKERFSLILESASTNQTSMYLCASSLVLAGIYEQYFGPGTRLTVT.